The 14 T cell receptor beta chains below were found in one sample sequenced in a study of STAT5B mutations in CD4+ large granular lymphocyte leukemia (dated by TCRdb to 2022 to 2024). The library was prepared using the immunoSEQ multiplex PCR assay. This immuneACCESS table, as held by TCRdb, lists in-frame sequences with V and J called but not all clones. Of the missing ones, under half trace to an unresolved V gene in checked studies; the others have no known cause. Present in this sample are roughly 32,000 clones, 76% of which were seen just once. The top ten hold around 2% of the sample. Sequencing was done on a sample of CD4+ T cells from blood buffy coats. All receptors come from a human donor in good health.

This chain uses TRBV5-5 with TRBJ1-1; D may be TRBD1 (5 bases). This CDR3 region has 13 residues. Looked up from germline, CDR1 is SGHKS and CDR2 is YYEKEE (reference sequence). The V end lost 6 bases, the J end lost 0 bases, and 9 bases lay between the germline ends. The CDR3 spells CASTWGMNTEAFF. The CDR3 DNA reads TGTGCCAGCACGTGGGGGATGAACACTGAAGCTTTCTTT.

The gene calls are TRBV5-8 and TRBJ2-3; D is uncertain. The CDR3 runs to 10 residues. CDR1 is SGHTS, CDR2 YDEGEE, per germline. The ends were cut back, 2 bases at V and 10 bases at J, with 5 bases in the middle. The CDR3 loop reads CASSFGSQYF. CDR3 coding DNA: TGTGCCAGCAGCTTTGGGTCGCAGTATTTT.

The J gene is TRBJ2-7, the V gene TRBV5-1, with TRBD2 matching 11 bases. Per the germline V gene, CDR1 is SGHRS and CDR2 is YFSETQ. Trimming at V came to 4 bases and at J to 4 bases, leaving 4 bases not matched to a gene. The length of the CDR3 is 14 residues. As DNA, the CDR3 is TGCGCCAGCAGCCACGGGACTAGCGGTTACGAGCAGTACTTC. As protein: CASSHGTSGYEQYF.

This chain links TRBV13 with TRBJ2-3; 13 nucleotides align to TRBD2. The trim removed 4 bases at V and 6 bases at J, leaving 4 bases unmatched. The CDR3 extends over 15 amino acids. From germline, CDR1 is PRHDT and CDR2 FYEKMQ (reference sequence). As DNA, the CDR3 is TGTGCCAGCAGCTCGACTAGCGGGGGGATCGATACGCAGTATTTT. Translated, it gives CASSSTSGGIDTQYF.

V and J are TRBV6-1 and TRBJ2-3, with TRBD2 matching 10 bases. The J segment lost 3 bases and the V segment lost 4 bases, leaving 10 bases of the junction unmatched. The CDR3 has 17 amino acids. Per the germline V gene, CDR1 is MNHNS and CDR2 is SASEGT. In DNA form, the CDR3 reads TGTGCCAGCAGTGCACCCTGGGCTAGCGGGAGAACAGATACGCAGTATTTT. Residues: CASSAPWASGRTDTQYF.

V usage is TRBV7-2 and J usage is TRBJ2-7; D gene ambiguous. Trimming cost V 3 bases and J 2 bases, with 8 bases left between them. The CDR3 is 13 residues long. From germline, CDR1 is SGHTA and CDR2 FQGNSA. CDR3 region: CASSFGTPYEQYF. CDR3 coding DNA: TGTGCCAGCAGCTTCGGCACTCCCTACGAGCAGTACTTC.

The chain couples TRBV9 to TRBJ2-1; 14 nucleotides match TRBD2. Germline CDR1 is SGDLS and CDR2 is YYNGEE. With 2 bases clipped from V and 1 base from J, the junction kept 11 bases outside the gene matches. This CDR3 has 20 residues. CDR3 loop: CASSVGLWTSGRSSYNEQFF. The CDR3, as DNA: TGTGCCAGCAGCGTCGGTCTCTGGACTAGCGGGAGGTCTTCCTACAATGAGCAGTTCTTC.

This clone was counted between two and nine times. V usage is TRBV2 and J usage is TRBJ2-7; unclear D gene. Germline CDR1 is SNHLY and CDR2 is FYNNEI. The CDR3 has 11 amino acids. V lost 7 bases to trimming and J lost 4 bases, with 8 bases between them. For the CDR3, the DNA is TGTGCCAGCAAGGCAGAATACGAGCAGTACTTC. Encoded protein: CASKAEYEQYF. The full variable domain, with the rest looked up from reference TRBV2 and TRBJ2-7, is EPEVTQTPSHQVTQMGQEVILRCVPISNHLYFYWYRQILGQKVEFLVSFYNNEISEKSEIFDDQFSVERPDGSNFTLKIRSTKLEDSAMYFCASKAEYEQYFGPGTRLTVT.

The V gene is TRBV18, the J gene TRBJ2-3; 7 bases fit TRBD2. The junction had 11 bases not matched to a gene; V was cut back by 4 bases and J by 1 base. This CDR3 has 17 amino acids. The germline gives CDR1 KGHSH, CDR2 LQKENI. CDR3 nucleotides: TGTGCCAGCTCACGGGACCTTTCTGCGGGGGGCACAGATACGCAGTATTTT. This sequence encodes CASSRDLSAGGTDTQYF. The full variable domain, completed using reference TRBV18 and TRBJ2-3, is NAGVMQNPRHLVRRRGQEARLRCSPMKGHSHVYWYRQLPEEGLKFMVYLQKENIIDESGMPKERFSAEFPKEGPSILRIQQVVRGDSAAYFCASSRDLSAGGTDTQYFGPGTRLTVL.

The chain couples TRBV6-5 to TRBJ2-1; 9 nucleotides agree with TRBD2. V gave up 6 bases and J gave up 10 bases; unmatched junction bases: 10. Germline CDR1 reads MNHEY; CDR2 reads SVGAGI. This CDR3 region has 14 residues. This CDR3 reads CASSSRQREVEQFF. The CDR3 DNA is TGTGCCAGCAGCTCGCGGCAGCGGGAGGTCGAGCAGTTCTTC.

The CDR3 DNA reads as TGCGCCAGCAGCCGAGGAAGGGGGGCAGGGGATAGCAATCAGCCCCAGCATTTT. Translating it yields CASSRGRGAGDSNQPQHF. The J gene is TRBJ1-5, the V gene TRBV4-3; tentatively, D is TRBD1 (6 bases). Deletions cut 4 bases from V and 0 bases from J, with 19 bases between. CDR1 is LGHNA and CDR2 is YSLEER in the germline V gene. CDR3 length: 18 residues.

The chain links TRBV9 to TRBJ1-3; D is unclear. V lost 0 bases, J lost 4 bases, and 11 bases lay in between. Germline CDR1 SGDLS, CDR2 YYNGEE. The CDR3 sequence is 15 residues long. The CDR3 DNA sequence: TGTGCCAGCAGCGTAGACTCCGGAGCCGGAAACACCATATATTTT. Translating it yields CASSVDSGAGNTIYF.

This clone occurred a few times. This rearrangement joins TRBV28 to TRBJ2-1; 8 bases line up with TRBD1. The CDR3 has 15 amino acids. V trimming: 1 base; J trimming: 7 bases; junction bases outside the gene matches: 6. Germline CDR1 MDHEN, CDR2 SYDVKM. The CDR3 DNA sequence: TGTGCCAGCAGTTTATTGAGGACAGGGTTGAATGAGCAGTTCTTC. Its translation is CASSLLRTGLNEQFF.

CDR3 nucleotides: TGCAGCGTTGGATCTACAGTCGGCGAGCAGTACTTC. Protein product: CSVGSTVGEQYF. This chain joins TRBV29-1 and TRBJ2-5; unclear D gene. The J call is uncertain, as TRBJ2-7 better fits the DNA end. The CDR3 covers 12 residues. Germline assignment: CDR1 SQVTM and CDR2 ANQGSEA.